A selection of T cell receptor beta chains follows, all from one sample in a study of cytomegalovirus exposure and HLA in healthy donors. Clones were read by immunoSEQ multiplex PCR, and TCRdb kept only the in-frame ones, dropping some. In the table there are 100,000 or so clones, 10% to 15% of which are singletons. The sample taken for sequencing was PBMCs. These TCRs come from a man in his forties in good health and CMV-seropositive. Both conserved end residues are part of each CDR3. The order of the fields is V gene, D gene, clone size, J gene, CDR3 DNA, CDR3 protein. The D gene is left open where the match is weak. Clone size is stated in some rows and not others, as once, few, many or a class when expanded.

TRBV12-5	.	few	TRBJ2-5	TGTGCTAGCGGTTTGGCGGGGGAGACCCAGTACTTC	CASGLAGETQYF
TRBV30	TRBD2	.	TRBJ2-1	TGTGCCTGGAGGCCGCTAGCGGACCCCTACAATGAGCAGTTCTTC	CAWRPLADPYNEQFF
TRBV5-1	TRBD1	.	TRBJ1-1	TGCGCCAGCGGATTGACAGGGGGCTTGAACACTGAAGCTTTCTTT	CASGLTGGLNTEAFF
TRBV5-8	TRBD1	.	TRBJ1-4	TGTGCCAGCAGCACGCAGGGACAGACTAATGAAAAACTGTTTTTT	CASSTQGQTNEKLFF
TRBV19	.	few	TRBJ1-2	TGTGCCAGTAGTATCGGGCAGGGCGGTGGCTACACCTTC	CASSIGQGGGYTF
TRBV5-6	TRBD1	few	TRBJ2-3	TGTGCCAGCAGCTCAACGACAGGGGGCTTATGGGCAGATACGCAGTATTTT	CASSSTTGGLWADTQYF
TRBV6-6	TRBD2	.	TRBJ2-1	TGTGCCAGCAGTAACTTGGCGGGAGGGCGAGGGGGTGAGCAGTTCTTC	CASSNLAGGRGGEQFF
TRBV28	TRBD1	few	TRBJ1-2	TGTGCCACGGAGATAGAGGGGGGGCAGGGGGCCCACTATGGCTACACCTTC	CATEIEGGQGAHYGYTF
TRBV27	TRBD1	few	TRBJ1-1	TGTGCCAGCAGTTCGGGACAGGGAATCACTGAAGCTTTCTTT	CASSSGQGITEAFF
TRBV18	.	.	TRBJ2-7	TGTGCCAGCTCACCCCCCAGCTCCTACGAGCAGTACTTC	CASSPPSSYEQYF
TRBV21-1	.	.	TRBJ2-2	TGTGCCAGCAGCAACTGGCGGGAGGGTATCACCGGGGAGCTGTTTTTT	CASSNWREGITGELFF
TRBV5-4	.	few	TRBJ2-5	TGTGCCAGCAGCCTCAGGGCGGGGAGGGAGACCCAGTACTTC	CASSLRAGRETQYF
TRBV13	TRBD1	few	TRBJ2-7	TGTGCCAGCAGCTTAGAGGGGGACAGGGCCTACGAGCAGTACTTC	CASSLEGDRAYEQYF
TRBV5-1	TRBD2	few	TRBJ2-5	TGCGCCAGCAGCTTAAGTACTAGCGGGAGTTATGAGACCCAGTACTTC	CASSLSTSGSYETQYF
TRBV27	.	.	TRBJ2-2	TGTGCCAGCAGTTTATACGTCAGTGCAGCCCTAGGGGTCGGGGAGCTGTTTTTT	CASSLYVSAALGVGELFF
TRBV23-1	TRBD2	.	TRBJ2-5	TGCGCCAGCAGTCAATCGGGGAGGGGAAAGACCCAGTACTTC	CASSQSGRGKTQYF
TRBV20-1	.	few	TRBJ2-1	TGCAGTGCTAGGGAGACGGAAGAGCAGTTCTTC	CSARETEEQFF
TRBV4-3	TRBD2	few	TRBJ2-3	TGCGCCAGCAGCCAGGGTAAGACTAGCTTCGGAGATACGCAGTATTTT	CASSQGKTSFGDTQYF
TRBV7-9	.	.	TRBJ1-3	TGTGCCAGCAGCTTACGCGGGATCTCGGGAAACACCATATATTTT	CASSLRGISGNTIYF
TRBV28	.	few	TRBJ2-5	TGTGCCAGCAGTTTATTGGGCGGGACGGAGACCCAGTACTTC	CASSLLGGTETQYF
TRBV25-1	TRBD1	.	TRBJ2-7	TGTGCCACGGCACAGGGGGCGAAGGAGCAGTACTTC	CATAQGAKEQYF
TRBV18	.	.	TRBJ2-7	TGTGCCAGCTCTTTTGGACACGGCTACGAGCAGTACTTC	CASSFGHGYEQYF
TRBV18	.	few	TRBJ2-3	TGTGCCAGCTCACCAAACTCGCCTAGCACAGATACGCAGTATTTT	CASSPNSPSTDTQYF
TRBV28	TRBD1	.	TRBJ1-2	TGTGCCAGCTTAGACACCCACAGGGGCCCGAGGGATGGCTACACCTTC	CASLDTHRGPRDGYTF
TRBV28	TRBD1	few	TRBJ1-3	TGTGCCAGCAGTTTACTCCCGGGACAGCTCAACACCATATATTTT	CASSLLPGQLNTIYF
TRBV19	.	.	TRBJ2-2	TGTGCCTCCGGAGCGCGGAACACCGGGGAGCTGTTTTTT	CASGARNTGELFF
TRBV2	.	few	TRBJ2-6	TGTGCCAGTAGCTCCATCGACGGTATCTCTGGGGCCAACGTCCTGACTTTC	CASSSIDGISGANVLTF
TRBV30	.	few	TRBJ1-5	TGTGCCTGGAGTGTACTCGGGGGGTTAAACAATCAGCCCCAGCATTTT	CAWSVLGGLNNQPQHF
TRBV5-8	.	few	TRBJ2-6	TGTGCCAGCAGCTCCTTTAGCTCTGGGGCCAACGTCCTGACTTTC	CASSSFSSGANVLTF
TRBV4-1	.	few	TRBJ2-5	TGCGCCAGCAGCCAAGATCAGGGGCCGGAGACCCAGTACTTC	CASSQDQGPETQYF
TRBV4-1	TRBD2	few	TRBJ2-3	TGCGCCAGCAGCCAACCAGGGACTAGCCTAGGGAAAGATACGCAGTATTTT	CASSQPGTSLGKDTQYF
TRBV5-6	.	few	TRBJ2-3	TGTGCCAGCAGCTTGGGAAGCCCCATCCGGGATACGCAGTATTTT	CASSLGSPIRDTQYF
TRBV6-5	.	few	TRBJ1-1	TGTGCCAGCAGTCCCCAATTTAACACTGAAGCTTTCTTT	CASSPQFNTEAFF
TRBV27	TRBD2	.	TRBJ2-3	TGTGCCAGCAGGGTAGCGGGAGGGCGAGGAGATACGCAGTATTTT	CASRVAGGRGDTQYF
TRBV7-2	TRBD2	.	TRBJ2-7	TGTGCCAGCAGCCCATCCTCGGGACTAGGAGGCGAGCAGTACTTC	CASSPSSGLGGEQYF
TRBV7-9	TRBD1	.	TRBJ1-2	TGTGCCAGCAGCGAACAGGGGTTGGCTGGCTACACCTTC	CASSEQGLAGYTF
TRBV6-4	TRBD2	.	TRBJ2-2	TGTGCCAGCAGTGAGTCGACTAGCGGGAGCGGGGAGCTGTTTTTT	CASSESTSGSGELFF
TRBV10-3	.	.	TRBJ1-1	TGTGCCATCAGTGGCCGGGGGGTGGGGAACACTGAAGCTTTCTTT	CAISGRGVGNTEAFF
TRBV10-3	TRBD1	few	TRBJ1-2	TGTGCCATCAGTGAGTCAGGGGGCCGTGGCTACACCTTC	CAISESGGRGYTF
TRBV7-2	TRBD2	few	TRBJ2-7	TGTGCCAGCAGCTTGGGTCTAGCGGGAGGTATCGAGCAGTACTTC	CASSLGLAGGIEQYF
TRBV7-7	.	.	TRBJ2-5	TGTGCCAGCAGCCAAGTCCGAGGAAGGGGTGAGACCCAGTACTTC	CASSQVRGRGETQYF